Detailed here is one T cell receptor (beta chain). The target antigen is unknown. The data stem from a study of OX40 agonist ivuxolimab in advanced cancers. Study summary: Patients were about 83% male with ages roughly 20 to 85, mean around 61. Study-level results: Both CD4+ and CD8+ T cell populations in blood had undergone clonal expansion by week 6 at 0.1 to 3.0 mg/kg.

Clones were sequenced by immunoSEQ multiplex PCR, and TCRdb holds only the in-frame ones, with some missing. The data hold about 45,000 clones, with roughly 84% observed a single time. This TCR was sampled from an adult with an advanced solid tumor such as melanoma, head and neck, liver or kidney cancer. The sequencing used CD4+ or CD8+ T cells sorted from blood, collected in a trial of the OX40 agonist ivuxolimab.

The CDR3 region is CASSKGPYEQYF. CDR3 bases: TGTGCCAGCAGTAAGGGTCCTTACGAGCAGTACTTC. V and J are TRBV27 and TRBJ2-7; D ambiguous. The V and J ends lost 5 bases and 4 bases respectively, with 9 bases between them. Germline V lookup: CDR1 MNHEY, CDR2 SMNVEV (reference sequence). This CDR3 spans 12 amino acids.